A single sample gave rise to the 15 T cell receptor beta chains below, sequenced in a study of T cell responses to AZD1222 COVID-19 vaccine. The protocol was immunoSEQ multiplex PCR, while the TCRdb copy is restricted to in-frame clones and leaves out a portion. Among 150,000 to 180,000 clones listed, about 86% were seen once. Sequencing used peripheral blood, obtained on day 0 of MenACWY control vaccination. Source of these receptors: an adult in good health.

This chain uses TRBV29-1 with TRBJ1-6; unclear D gene. The CDR3 runs 13 residues. From germline, CDR1 is SQVTM and CDR2 ANQGSEA. V was cut by 6 bases and J by 8 bases, with 14 bases left in between. Here the CDR3 reads CSVRASPDSPLHF. In DNA, the CDR3 is TGCAGCGTGAGGGCCTCACCGGATTCACCCCTCCACTTT.

The chain combines TRBV6-5 with TRBJ2-7, with D unresolved. Looked up from germline, CDR1 is MNHEY and CDR2 is SVGAGI. Trimming pared 6 bases from V and 3 bases from J, leaving 15 bases between. This CDR3 has 14 amino acids. CDR3 DNA sequence: TGTGCCAGCAGAATTTCCCCGACCGACTACGAGCAGTACGTC. Protein sequence: CASRISPTDYEQYV.

The rearrangement uses TRBV5-5 and TRBJ1-1, with D possibly TRBD1 on 5 matching bases. The CDR3 extends over 14 amino acids. Germline V gene sequence: CDR1 SGHKS, CDR2 YYEKEE (reference sequence). V was clipped by 5 bases and J by 1 base, with 12 bases between them. This CDR3 is CASRGENQNTEAFF. The CDR3, as DNA: TGTGCCAGCAGGGGGGAAAATCAGAACACTGAAGCTTTCTTT.

This clone came up a few times. The rearrangement links TRBV27 to TRBJ2-7; 7 bases match TRBD2. This CDR3 region has 15 residues. V shed 7 bases, J shed 0 bases, and the junction held 9 bases outside the gene matches. CDR1 MNHEY and CDR2 SMNVEV come from the germline V gene (reference sequence). This CDR3 reads CASTLKGGGSYEQYF. CDR3 in DNA: TGTGCCAGCACCTTAAAGGGCGGGGGCTCCTACGAGCAGTACTTC.

The chain links TRBV28 to TRBJ2-7, with 9 nucleotides matching TRBD1. Germline lookup yields CDR1 MDHEN and CDR2 SYDVKM. Trimming at V came to 4 bases and at J to 6 bases, leaving 7 bases not matched to a gene. The CDR3 totals 14 residues. The DNA for the CDR3 is TGTGCCAGCAGTTCCGGGACAGGGAAGGGCGAGCAGTACGTC. It specifies CASSSGTGKGEQYV.

The V call is TRBV19, the J call TRBJ2-5; tentatively, D is TRBD2 (7 bases). The CDR3 length is 15 residues. V was clipped by 4 bases and J by 5 bases, with 17 bases between them. Germline V gene sequence: CDR1 LNHDA, CDR2 SQIVND (reference sequence). CDR3 amino acids: CASSTLGGGRETQYF. In DNA form, the CDR3 reads TGTGCCAGTAGTACCCTGGGGGGGGGCCGCGAGACCCAGTACTTC.

This clone was found once. This rearrangement joins TRBV6-5 to TRBJ1-5; the match to TRBD1 covers 7 bases. Germline V gives CDR1 MNHEY, CDR2 SVGAGI. The length of the CDR3 is 13 residues. Trimming took 4 bases from V and 7 from J; bases not matched to a gene: 4. This CDR3 reads CASSWAGGQPQHF. Here the CDR3 DNA reads TGTGCCAGCAGTTGGGCAGGGGGACAGCCCCAGCATTTT.

Worth noting for this clone: The identical CDR3 is also encoded by other nucleotide sequences in the sample. The V call is TRBV7-9, the J call TRBJ1-4, with 7 bases fitting TRBD1. The CDR3 runs 13 residues. V was clipped by 6 bases and J by 5 bases; unmatched bases: 3. Germline V CDR1 and CDR2: SEHNR, FQNEAQ (reference sequence). CDR3 in DNA: TGTGCCAGCAGTCCGGGACAGAATGAAAAACTGTTTTTT. Its translation is CASSPGQNEKLFF.

The chain joins TRBV28 to TRBJ1-6; D is possibly TRBD1 (5 bases). CDR1 and CDR2 (germline): MDHEN, SYDVKM. Trimming shortened V by 10 bases and J by 4 bases, and 17 bases separated the two germline ends. The CDR3 covers 15 residues. DNA for the CDR3: TGTGCCACTAGGGACGTCCCGCTTTATAATTCACCCCTCCACTTT. It specifies CATRDVPLYNSPLHF. The full variable domain, completed using reference TRBV28 and TRBJ1-6, is DVKVTQSSRYLVKRTGEKVFLECVQDMDHENMFWYRQDPGLGLRLIYFSYDVKMKEKGDIPEGYSVSREKKERFSLILESASTNQTSMYLCATRDVPLYNSPLHFGNGTRLTVT.

The V call is TRBV5-6, the J call TRBJ2-2; D is ambiguous. The CDR3 extends over 12 amino acids. V dropped 4 bases and J dropped 7 bases, with 8 bases sitting between them. Germline loops: CDR1 SGHDT, CDR2 YYEEEE. This CDR3 is CASSLLGGELFF. Written as DNA, the CDR3 is TGTGCCAGCAGCCTGTTGGGCGGGGAGCTGTTTTTT.

The chain combines TRBV4-2 with TRBJ2-3, with 13 bases identical to TRBD2. The V gene end was trimmed by 4 bases and the J gene end by 4 bases; junction bases not matched to a gene: 8. This CDR3 contains 17 residues. Germline-derived CDR1 and CDR2 are LGHNA and YNFKEQ. CDR3 residues: CASSPLLAGGPSDTQYF. Here the CDR3 DNA reads TGTGCCAGCAGCCCTCTACTAGCGGGGGGGCCATCAGATACGCAGTATTTT.

The chain employs TRBV9 and TRBJ2-1, with D hard to call. Germline CDR1 SGDLS, CDR2 YYNGEE. Trimming took off 0 bases at V and 8 bases at J, with 18 bases between the two ends. The CDR3 length is 16 residues. In DNA form, the CDR3 reads TGTGCCAGCAGCGTAGCGACGAACCCCCGGGTCTATGAGCAGTTCTTC. Translating gives CASSVATNPRVYEQFF.

A word on this clone: Other DNA variants within this sample encode the same CDR3. This chain joins TRBV9 and TRBJ2-7; no firm D call. Per the germline V gene, CDR1 is SGDLS and CDR2 is YYNGEE. V was clipped by 0 bases and J by 0 bases, with 7 bases between them. The CDR3 length is 14 residues. CDR3 region: CASSVDYSSYEQYF. CDR3 in DNA: TGTGCCAGCAGCGTAGATTACAGCTCCTACGAGCAGTACTTC.

The genes are TRBV4-2 and TRBJ1-4, with TRBD1 matching over 7 bases. The germline gives CDR1 LGHNA, CDR2 YNFKEQ. V lost 2 bases to trimming and J lost 4 bases; unmatched junction nucleotides: 7. The CDR3 contains 16 residues. CDR3 in amino acids: CASSQYDREFNEKLFF. In DNA, the CDR3 is TGTGCCAGCAGCCAATACGACAGGGAATTTAATGAAAAACTGTTTTTT.

The V and J genes are TRBV11-2 and TRBJ2-2; possibly TRBD1 for D (6 bases). The CDR3 is made up of 15 amino acids. The germline V gene has CDR1 SGHAT and CDR2 FQNNGV. Trimming stripped 2 bases from V and 3 bases from J, with 10 bases between. The CDR3 nucleotides read TGTGCCAGCAGCTTACAGGGGTCTTACACCGGGGAGCTGTTTTTT. This codes for CASSLQGSYTGELFF.